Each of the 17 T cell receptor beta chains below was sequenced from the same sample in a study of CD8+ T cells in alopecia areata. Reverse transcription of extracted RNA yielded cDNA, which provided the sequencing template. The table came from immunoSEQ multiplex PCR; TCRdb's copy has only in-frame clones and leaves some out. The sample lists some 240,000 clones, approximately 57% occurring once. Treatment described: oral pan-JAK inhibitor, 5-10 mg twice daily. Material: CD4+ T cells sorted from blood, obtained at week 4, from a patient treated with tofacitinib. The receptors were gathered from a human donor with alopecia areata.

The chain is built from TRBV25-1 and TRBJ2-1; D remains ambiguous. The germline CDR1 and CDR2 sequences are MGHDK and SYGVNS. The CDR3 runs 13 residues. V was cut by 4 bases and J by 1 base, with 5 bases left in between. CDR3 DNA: TGTGCCAGCAGTGCCCAATCCTACAATGAGCAGTTCTTC. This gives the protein CASSAQSYNEQFF.

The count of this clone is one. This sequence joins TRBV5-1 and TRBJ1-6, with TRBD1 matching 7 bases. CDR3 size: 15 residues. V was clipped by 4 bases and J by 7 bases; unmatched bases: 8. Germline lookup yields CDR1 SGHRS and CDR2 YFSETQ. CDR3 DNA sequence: TGCGCCAGCAGCCCCACAGGGGCAGGAAATTCACCCCTCCACTTT. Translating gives CASSPTGAGNSPLHF.

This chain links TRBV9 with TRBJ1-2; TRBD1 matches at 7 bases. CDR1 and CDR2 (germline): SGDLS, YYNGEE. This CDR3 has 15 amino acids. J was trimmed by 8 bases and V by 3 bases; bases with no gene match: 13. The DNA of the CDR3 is TGTGCCAGCAGCGGCGACAGGGCAGCTCGTGGGGGCTACACCTTC. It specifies CASSGDRAARGGYTF.

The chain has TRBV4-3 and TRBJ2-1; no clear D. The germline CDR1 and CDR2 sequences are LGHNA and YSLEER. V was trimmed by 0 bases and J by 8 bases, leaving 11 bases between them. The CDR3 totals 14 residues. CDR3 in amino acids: CASSQDPSLDEQFF. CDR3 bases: TGCGCCAGCAGCCAAGACCCTAGTTTGGATGAGCAGTTCTTC.

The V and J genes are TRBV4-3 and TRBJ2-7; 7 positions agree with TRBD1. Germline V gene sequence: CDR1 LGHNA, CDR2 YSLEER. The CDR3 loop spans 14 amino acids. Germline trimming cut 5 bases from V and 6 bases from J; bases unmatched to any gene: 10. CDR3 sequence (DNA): TGCGCCAGCAGCGTTGGGACAGACTTCGTCGAGCAGTACTTC. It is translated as CASSVGTDFVEQYF.

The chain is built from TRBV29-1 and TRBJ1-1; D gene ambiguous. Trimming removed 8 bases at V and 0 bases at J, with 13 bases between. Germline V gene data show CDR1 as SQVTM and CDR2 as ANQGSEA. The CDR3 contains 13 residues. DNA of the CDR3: TGCAGCACGCCAGGAGATATGAACACTGAAGCTTTCTTT. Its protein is CSTPGDMNTEAFF.

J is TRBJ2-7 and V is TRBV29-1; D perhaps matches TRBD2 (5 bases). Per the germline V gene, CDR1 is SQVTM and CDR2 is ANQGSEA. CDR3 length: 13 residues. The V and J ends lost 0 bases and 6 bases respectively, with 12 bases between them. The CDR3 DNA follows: TGCAGCGTTGAAGATCTCTTCCGGGGCGAGCAGTACTTC. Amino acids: CSVEDLFRGEQYF.

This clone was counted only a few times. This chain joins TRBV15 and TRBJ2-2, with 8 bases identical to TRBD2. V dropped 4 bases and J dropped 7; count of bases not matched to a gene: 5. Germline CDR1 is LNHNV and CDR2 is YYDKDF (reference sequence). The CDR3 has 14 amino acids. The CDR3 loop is CATSIRAGGGELFF. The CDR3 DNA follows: TGTGCCACCAGCATCCGGGCGGGAGGCGGGGAGCTGTTTTTT.

As DNA, the CDR3 is TGTGCCAGCAGCTCCCGGAGCCTCTGGGAGAATGAGCAGTTCTTC. Translation: CASSSRSLWENEQFF. V usage is TRBV7-6 and J usage is TRBJ2-1; possible D gene TRBD2, 5 bases. The CDR3 contains 15 residues. Trimming pared 4 bases from V and 7 bases from J, leaving 17 bases between. Germline V lookup: CDR1 SGHVS, CDR2 FNYEAQ. Combining the CDR3 with reference TRBV7-6 and TRBJ2-1 gives the whole variable domain GAGVSQSPRYKVTKRGQDVALRCDPISGHVSLYWYRQALGQGPEFLTYFNYEAQQDKSGLPNDRFSAERPEGSISTLTIQRTEQRDSAMYRCASSSRSLWENEQFFGPGTRLTVL.

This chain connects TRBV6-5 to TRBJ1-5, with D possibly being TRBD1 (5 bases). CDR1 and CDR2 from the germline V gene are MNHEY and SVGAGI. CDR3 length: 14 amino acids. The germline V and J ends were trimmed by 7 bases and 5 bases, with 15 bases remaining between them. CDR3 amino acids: CASMGQGMYQPQHF. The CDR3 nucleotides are TGTGCCAGCATGGGGCAGGGAATGTATCAGCCCCAGCATTTT.

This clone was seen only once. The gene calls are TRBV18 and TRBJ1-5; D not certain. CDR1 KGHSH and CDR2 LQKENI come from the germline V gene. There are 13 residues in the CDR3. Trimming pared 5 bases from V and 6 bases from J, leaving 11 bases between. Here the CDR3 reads CASSTTVGQPQHF. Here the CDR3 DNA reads TGTGCCAGCTCAACCACAGTTGGTCAGCCCCAGCATTTT.

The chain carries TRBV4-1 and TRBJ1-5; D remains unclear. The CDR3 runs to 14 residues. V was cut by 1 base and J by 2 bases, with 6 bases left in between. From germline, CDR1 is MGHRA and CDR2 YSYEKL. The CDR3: CASSQGSGNQPQHF. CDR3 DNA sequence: TGCGCCAGCAGCCAAGGTAGCGGCAATCAGCCCCAGCATTTT.

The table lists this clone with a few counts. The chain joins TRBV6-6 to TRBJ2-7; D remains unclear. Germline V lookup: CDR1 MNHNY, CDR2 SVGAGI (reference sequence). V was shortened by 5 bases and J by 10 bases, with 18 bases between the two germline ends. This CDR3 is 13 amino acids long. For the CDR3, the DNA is TGTGCCAGCAGTCCTCCTTCCTCTCCGGTTCAGTACTTC. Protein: CASSPPSSPVQYF.

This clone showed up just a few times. The CDR3 DNA sequence: TGCGCCAGCAGCTTGGCCCTGGGAGGAAACACCGGGGAGCTGTTTTTT. It translates to CASSLALGGNTGELFF. The chain employs TRBV5-1 and TRBJ2-2, with D perhaps matching TRBD2 (6 bases). From germline, CDR1 is SGHRS and CDR2 YFSETQ. The CDR3 is made up of 16 amino acids. V lost 0 bases, J lost 2 bases, and 11 bases lay in between.

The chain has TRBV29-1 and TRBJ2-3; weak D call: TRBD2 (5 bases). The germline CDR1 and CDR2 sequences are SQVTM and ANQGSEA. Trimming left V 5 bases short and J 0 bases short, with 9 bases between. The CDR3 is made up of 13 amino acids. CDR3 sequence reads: CSVRPGSTDTQYF. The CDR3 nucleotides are TGCAGCGTTCGGCCGGGGAGCACAGATACGCAGTATTTT.

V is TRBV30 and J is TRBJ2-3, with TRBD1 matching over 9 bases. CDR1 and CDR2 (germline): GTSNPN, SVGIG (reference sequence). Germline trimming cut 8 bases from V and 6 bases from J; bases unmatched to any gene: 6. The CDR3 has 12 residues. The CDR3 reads CAMDRGFDTQYF. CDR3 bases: TGTGCCATGGACAGGGGATTTGATACGCAGTATTTT.

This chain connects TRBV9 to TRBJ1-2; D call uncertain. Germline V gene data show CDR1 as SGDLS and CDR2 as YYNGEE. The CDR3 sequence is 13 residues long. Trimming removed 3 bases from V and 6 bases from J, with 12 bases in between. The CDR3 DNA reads TGTGCCAGCAGCGCGGGTTCTAAGGATGGCTACACCTTC. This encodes CASSAGSKDGYTF.